Detailed here is one T cell receptor beta chain. Other DNA sequences of this sample code for an identical CDR3. This sample stems from a study of blood T cell repertoires in COVID-19. About the research overall: Some COVID-19 samples were acute and others convalescent; all came from the United States, Italy and Spain. PBMCs, B-cell-depleted T cells, or T cells were the source of the cDNA or gDNA that made up the material.

In the original analysis: Estimation of nucleated cell counts was performed using reference gene primer amplification. The assay was immunoSEQ multiplex PCR, and TCRdb's table has in-frame clones only and misses some. That table furnishes V, J and clone size, whereas the DNA furnished D and trimming. The top ten clones hold around 5% of a sample with over 200,000 clones, 75% to 90% of them seen once. The V gene end was trimmed by 4 bases and the J gene end by 1 base; junction bases not matched to a gene: 5. The CDR3 is made up of 16 amino acids. From germline, CDR1 is SNHLY and CDR2 FYNNEI. The genes are TRBV2 and TRBJ2-2; 8 nucleotides line up with TRBD2. This TCR was recovered from a human donor in a cohort sampled during active COVID-19. The sequencing sample was made of peripheral blood. The DNA of the CDR3 is TGTGCCAGCAGTGCTCTGGCGGGAGGGAACACCGGGGAGCTGTTTTTT. Translated, it gives CASSALAGGNTGELFF. The whole variable domain, filled in from reference TRBV2 and TRBJ2-2, reads EPEVTQTPSHQVTQMGQEVILRCVPISNHLYFYWYRQILGQKVEFLVSFYNNEISEKSEIFDDQFSVERPDGSNFTLKIRSTKLEDSAMYFCASSALAGGNTGELFFGEGSRLTVL.